What follows describes a single T cell receptor beta chain. The antigen remains undetermined. This sample was included in a study of beta chain features in type 1 diabetes. Overall study: The study examined roughly 110,000,000 sorted cells across all samples.

Every donor had blood drawn once into heparin, approximately 0.11 L on average. General study points: There was a moderate but significant shortening of TCRB CDR3s in all four CD4+ subsets of Type 1 diabetes patients.

Germline CDR1 and CDR2: SQVTM and ANQGSEA. The CDR3 is 15 amino acids. The V and J ends lost 7 bases and 2 bases, in that order; junction bases with no gene match: 8. TCRB transcripts that were expressed got sequenced, as all of the isolated RNA had been reverse transcribed. Profiling relied on immunoSEQ multiplex PCR, and the TCRdb table lists in-frame clones only, not all of them. The repertoire consists of over 150,000 clones, with over 9% occurring once and the leading ten covering more than 0.4%. The TCR sequence derives from a man aged 25-40 years with type 1 diabetes. The V and J genes are TRBV29-1 and TRBJ1-3; 10 positions agree with TRBD1. Sequencing was done on a sample of central memory CD4+ T cells from blood. Here the CDR3 reads CSALHGTGAGNTIYF. The CDR3 coding sequence is TGCAGCGCTCTACACGGGACAGGGGCTGGAAACACCATATATTTT.